The present T cell receptor beta chain was sequenced within a study of T cells in Graves' hyperthyroidism and ophthalmopathy. Study-wide results and limits: The model predicted ophthalmopathy a median around 6.5 months before onset. From stable hyperthyroidism, ophthalmopathy was separated by a 13 V-J model.

CDR3 size: 12 residues. Looked up from germline, CDR1 is SQVTM and CDR2 is ANQGSEA. Remarks on this clonotype: What it recognizes is unknown. A much larger clone sits a single nucleotide away, making a read error possible.

The CDR3 regions of TCR beta were amplified from RNA transcripts. HTBI primers drove first-round RT-PCR of the TCR CDR3. TCRdb redid the calling of the multiplex PCR reads with MiXCR, one entry per CDR3 protein. The profile covers approximately 270,000 distinct CDR3 sequences, with about 14% appearing a single time and 13% taken by the ten largest. Sequenced sample: blood. The sequence was collected from a woman between 40 and 50 years old with Graves' hyperthyroidism that later progressed to Graves' ophthalmopathy. The chain uses TRBV29-1 and TRBJ2-5; 9 bases match TRBD1. CDR3 sequence reads: CNVDRGQETQYF. The CDR3 DNA sequence: TGCAACGTCGACAGGGGGCAAGAGACCCAGTACTTC.